This TCR beta chain appears in the sequencing data of a study of blood T cells in healthy people across ages (dated by TCRdb to the mid-2010s). Study-level background: In model experiments, template switching captured about one uniquely barcoded TCR beta cDNA molecule for every two T cells. Age-related changes in TCR beta repertoire diversity were measured in the study by deep sequencing normalized with unique cDNA molecular identifiers. The donors were split into four age groups: young (average about 16 years), middle-aged (39), aged (roughly 68) and long-lived (roughly 88). Donors of different ages were randomly distributed across sequencing lanes to avoid experimental bias. Using the same blood draw, the study looked at two additional independent replicas of 1 million unique cDNA reads for two donors, one aged 18 to 30 and the other aged 80 or older.

The germline V gene sets CDR1 to SGHTA and CDR2 to FQGNSA. The CDR3 numbers 15 residues from cysteine through phenylalanine. Only CDR3 DNA is held: 45 bases, read in frame from base 1. The V end gives up 5 bases and the J end 0 bases, leaving 5 bases in the junction not matched to a gene. Library preparation employed 5' RACE. This sample was sequenced with an Illumina HiSeq 2500. A second PCR of 7 to 11 cycles was performed with a sample-barcoded 5' primer and a J-beta primer mix. Each TCR beta cDNA molecule received a unique molecular identifier from a template-switch 5' adaptor carrying 12 random nucleotides. Each sample yielded at least 2.5 million CDR3-containing paired-end reads. First-strand cDNA synthesis was performed from all RNA using the Mint cDNA synthesis kit, with priming by a TRBC-specific oligonucleotide. After uracil-DNA glycosylase treatment, a first 18-cycle PCR used universal primers M1SS and BC2_uni_R on all cDNA. The authors processed their data as follows. For normalization, 1 million high-quality reads were randomly selected from each sample, with every read carrying a distinct molecular identifier. Reads sharing molecular identifiers were discarded rather than binned into consensus sequences. CDR3 identification, clonotype clustering and error correction used MiTCR with a Q25 quality threshold and the strictest error-elimination algorithm. A nonparametric unseen species model with Euler transformation was used to estimate a lower bound on total TCR beta diversity. The public reads were quality trimmed at Q25 with fastp and then assembled into clones with MiXCR by TCRdb, keeping productive beta chains. Every CDR3 protein is listed once, alongside the most common genes and DNA of its rows. TCRdb's processing, not the authors' own work, is the source of the V and J calls. This sample is represented by under 2,000,000 distinct CDR3 sequences; 40% to 55% of them were singletons. More than 2% of the sample rests with the top ten.

The table lists this clonotype with a few counts. Its target antigen remains unknown. No qualities accompany the bases; no much larger clone lies one base away. Paper-wide results and their limitations: There was a strong correlation between observed TCR beta diversity and the percentage of naive T cells measured by flow cytometry. Bulk unsorted PBMC profiling prevented conclusive comparison of naive and antigen-experienced compartments. Observed TCR beta diversity per million T cells fell roughly linearly with age, and a significant reduction was already apparent by age roughly 41. Estimates of total diversity based on one million sequenced T cells were regarded as lower bounds and as underestimates. Compared with the aged group, the long-lived group had more naive CD4+ T cells, fewer expanded clones and increased TCR diversity, a pattern suggesting age selection. Because donor CMV infection status was unknown, age-related changes in expanded clonotypes were potentially confounded.

Donors were under 40 systemically healthy Caucasian individuals from Russia aged roughly 6 to 90 years. Each donor gave approximately 9.4 milliliters of peripheral blood, drawn into EDTA-treated Vacutainer tubes. Ficoll-Paque density-gradient centrifugation was used to isolate PBMCs, with at least 6.5 million per sample. Total RNA, at least 6 micrograms per sample, was extracted from PBMCs with Trizol reagent. For every donor, flow cytometry on a PBMC aliquot measured the percentage of naive CD45RAhigh/CD27high T cells. The sequenced sample was blood. The receptor comes from a middle-aged woman in good health. The chain was built from TRBV7-2 and TRBJ2-5; TRBD1 lines up with 8 middle nucleotides. The DNA is as follows: TGTGCCAGCAGCCGACAGGGGTCTTACCAAGAGACCCAGTACTTC. Translated, it reads CASSRQGSYQETQYF.